This T cell receptor beta chain was sequenced during a study of early T cells in non-severe SARS-CoV-2 infection. Study in general: The study sequenced bulk RNA from unsorted whole blood, with chains unpaired. The study's findings and limits: The matching step, a VDJdb search, favored anti-spike CD8 responses and missed private and CD4 specificities.

Individual cDNA molecules were tagged with unique molecular identifiers, the study reported. MiXCR was run by TCRdb on the 5' RACE reads, yielding one entry per CDR3 protein. The profile shows 69,000 or so distinct CDR3 sequences, approximately 4.6% of them singletons. Comments on this clonotype: Its specificity is unknown. A much larger clone differs by one base, so this may be a read error.

CDR3 length: 13 residues. Germline-derived CDR1 and CDR2 are LGHDT and YNNKEL (reference sequence). This specimen consisted of whole blood, obtained at baseline. The receptor comes from an adult who was a healthcare worker with PCR-confirmed SARS-CoV-2 infection or an uninfected control (not recorded which). The donor label of this sample is uncertain. This chain links TRBV3-1 with TRBJ1-1; D remains unclear. The CDR3 is CASSQGVNTKAFF. The CDR3 nucleotides are TGTGCCAGCAGCCAAGGGGTGAACACTAAAGCTTTCTTT.